The 21 T cell receptor beta chains below come from one sample, sequenced in a study of CD8 T cells in Susac syndrome. RNA amounts of roughly 0.5 to 1 ug underwent reverse transcription with random hexamers. Via MiXCR, TCRdb re-called the immunoSEQ multiplex PCR reads, giving one row per CDR3 protein. The repertoire holds roughly 150,000 distinct CDR3 sequences, with 90% to 97% as singletons. Sequencing input: CD4+ T cells from PBMCs. The receptors were gathered from a human donor with Susac syndrome.

This chain links TRBV6-2 or TRBV6-3 with TRBJ1-1, with 7 bases matching TRBD1. This CDR3 is 13 amino acids long. In germline, CDR1 is MNHEY, CDR2 SVGEGT. The junction had 8 bases not matched to a gene; V was cut back by 7 bases and J by 6 bases. CDR3 loop: CASTKPGGAEAFF. The CDR3 region has the DNA TGTGCCAGCACCAAACCAGGGGGGGCTGAAGCTTTCTTT.

This clonotype was detected only a few times. The V and J genes are TRBV12-3 or TRBV12-4 and TRBJ2-1; D unclear. The CDR3 has 12 amino acids. Deletions cut 5 bases from V and 5 bases from J, with 7 bases between. CDR3 protein: CASSLYNNEQFF. CDR3 DNA: TGTGCCAGCAGTCTGTACAACAATGAGCAGTTCTTC.

The CDR3 sequence is CSARGNTAEAFF. CDR3 bases: TGCAGTGCTAGAGGAAACACGGCTGAAGCTTTCTTT. The chain couples TRBV20-1 to TRBJ1-1; D uncertain. Germline CDR1 DFQATT, CDR2 SNEGSKA (reference sequence). The CDR3 is 12 amino acids. V was trimmed by 1 base and J by 6 bases, leaving 9 bases between them.

The chain couples TRBV6-2 or TRBV6-3 to TRBJ2-1, with D hard to call. The CDR3 has 11 amino acids. V was shortened by 10 bases and J by 0 bases, with 4 bases between the two germline ends. Germline assignment: CDR1 MNHEY and CDR2 SVGEGT. The CDR3 region has the DNA TGTGCCACCCGCTCCTACAATGAGCAGTTCTTC. Translating it yields CATRSYNEQFF.

The chain carries TRBV20-1 and TRBJ1-1; D not resolved. The CDR3 has 13 amino acids. Germline V lookup: CDR1 DFQATT, CDR2 SNEGSKA (reference sequence). V lost 5 bases and J 1 base, leaving 11 bases between the germline ends. The CDR3 protein is CSAGRLSNTEAFF. Here the CDR3 DNA reads TGCAGTGCTGGGCGTCTCTCGAACACTGAAGCTTTCTTT.

This clonotype was seen only a few times. V is TRBV7-2 and J is TRBJ2-1; TRBD2 might be the D (6 bases). V dropped 2 bases and J dropped 8 bases, with 16 bases sitting between them. The CDR3 loop spans 15 amino acids. Germline loops: CDR1 SGHTA, CDR2 FQGNSA. CDR3 residues: CASSLQAGQTHEQFF. The CDR3 DNA sequence: TGTGCCAGCAGCTTACAAGCGGGCCAGACCCATGAGCAGTTCTTC.

The chain employs TRBV5-1 and TRBJ2-5; 7 bases match TRBD2. V trimming: 4 bases; J trimming: 0 bases; junction bases outside the gene matches: 3. The CDR3 loop spans 14 amino acids. Germline V lookup: CDR1 SGHRS, CDR2 YFSETQ. This CDR3 is CASSIGTNQETQYF. The CDR3 nucleotides read TGCGCCAGCAGCATTGGGACTAACCAAGAGACCCAGTACTTC.

This chain joins TRBV4-1 and TRBJ2-7; D is uncertain. Germline lookup yields CDR1 MGHRA and CDR2 YSYEKL. V was clipped by 8 bases and J by 2 bases, with 16 bases between them. The CDR3 consists of 14 residues. This chain's CDR3 is CASGLQIGTYEQYF. The CDR3 DNA reads TGCGCCAGCGGCTTACAGATAGGGACCTACGAGCAGTACTTC.

This clonotype has a single count. This rearrangement joins TRBV4-1 to TRBJ1-5; D is uncertain. The CDR3 length is 15 residues. CDR1 MGHRA and CDR2 YSYEKL come from the germline V gene. V was pared by 0 bases and J by 5 bases, with 11 bases between. DNA for the CDR3: TGCGCCAGCAGCCAAGATCTGACGGCCGATCAGCCCCAGCATTTT. It yields the protein CASSQDLTADQPQHF.

The chain joins TRBV29-1 to TRBJ1-2; possible D gene TRBD1, 6 bases. The CDR3 covers 14 residues. Trimming took off 5 bases at V and 2 bases at J, with 15 bases between the two ends. Germline CDR1 reads SQVTM; CDR2 reads ANQGSEA. CDR3 residues: CSVPSTGDNYGYTF. For the CDR3, the DNA is TGCAGCGTTCCCTCGACAGGCGACAACTATGGCTACACCTTC.

The chain uses TRBV19 and TRBJ2-7, with D perhaps assigned TRBD1 or TRBD2 (6 bases each). The CDR3 runs 17 residues. Germline CDR1 is LNHDA and CDR2 is SQIVND (reference sequence). V was trimmed by 5 bases and J by 0 bases, leaving 20 bases between them. CDR3 sequence reads: CASSLSGASSSSYEQYF. Written as DNA, the CDR3 is TGTGCCAGTAGTCTCTCGGGGGCTAGCAGCTCCTCCTACGAGCAGTACTTC.

The genes are TRBV5-1 and TRBJ2-3; D is undetermined. Germline lookup yields CDR1 SGHRS and CDR2 YFSETQ. Trimming shortened V by 4 bases and J by 2 bases, and 8 bases separated the two germline ends. This CDR3 has 13 residues. The CDR3 here is CASSESATDTQYF. The DNA for the CDR3 is TGCGCCAGCAGCGAGTCGGCCACAGATACGCAGTATTTT.

V gene TRBV6-5 combines with J gene TRBJ2-6; D uncertain. This CDR3 is 14 amino acids long. The V gene's germline CDR1 is MNHEY and CDR2 SVGAGI. V lost 4 bases to trimming and J lost 1 base, with 5 bases between them. As DNA, the CDR3 is TGTGCCAGCAGTTCGGATTCTGGGGCCAACGTCCTGACTTTC. Residues: CASSSDSGANVLTF.

The chain recombines TRBV7-9 with TRBJ1-3; D is perhaps TRBD1 (6 bases). V was pared by 9 bases and J by 3 bases, with 18 bases between. Germline assignment: CDR1 SEHNR and CDR2 FQNEAQ (reference sequence). The CDR3 is 15 residues long. CDR3 nucleotides: TGTGCCAGTACCGTTGACGCGGACAGTGGAAACACCATATATTTT. Protein sequence: CASTVDADSGNTIYF.

This chain links TRBV13 with TRBJ2-1; tentatively, D is TRBD2 (6 bases). This CDR3 is 17 amino acids long. The germline V gene encodes CDR1 PRHDT and CDR2 FYEKMQ (reference sequence). V lost 4 bases and J 8 bases, leaving 24 bases between the germline ends. The CDR3 nucleotides are TGTGCCAGCAGCTCCACGGTGACTGGCGGGATCGTCGATGAGCAGTTCTTC. Translated: CASSSTVTGGIVDEQFF.

The chain recombines TRBV6-6 with TRBJ1-2, with unresolved D. This CDR3 comprises 11 residues. Trimming left V 7 bases short and J 3 bases short, with 6 bases between. Per germline, CDR1 MNHNY and CDR2 SVGAGI (reference sequence). The CDR3 spells CASTGDYGYTF. CDR3 nucleotides: TGTGCCAGCACGGGTGACTATGGCTACACCTTC.

The chain has TRBV2 and TRBJ1-2, with D hard to call. Per the germline V gene, CDR1 is SNHLY and CDR2 is FYNNEI. Between the trimmed V and J ends, which lost 3 bases and 8 bases, there was a span of 13 bases. The CDR3 has 13 residues. Written as DNA, the CDR3 is TGTGCCAGCAGTGATGGAAGGTTTCTCGGCTACACCTTC. It codes for CASSDGRFLGYTF. Looking up the rest from reference TRBV2 and TRBJ1-2 gives the full variable domain: EPEVTQTPSHQVTQMGQEVILRCVPISNHLYFYWYRQILGQKVEFLVSFYNNEISEKSEIFDDQFSVERPDGSNFTLKIRSTKLEDSAMYFCASSDGRFLGYTFGSGTRLTVV.

This clonotype was seen a single time. The chain has TRBV25-1 and TRBJ1-2; perhaps TRBD1 as D (6 bases). Germline-derived CDR1 and CDR2 are MGHDK and SYGVNS. Deletions cut 6 bases from V and 6 bases from J, with 14 bases between. The CDR3 runs to 13 residues. CDR3 bases: TGTGCCAGCAGGGAAGGGCAGGGGAATGGCTACACCTTC. Amino acids: CASREGQGNGYTF.

This clonotype was counted a single time. The J gene is TRBJ1-5, the V gene TRBV25-1; perhaps TRBD1 as D (5 bases). This CDR3 spans 16 amino acids. CDR1 MGHDK and CDR2 SYGVNS come from the germline V gene. The V gene lost 9 bases and the J gene lost 1 base, with 19 bases spanning the gap. The CDR3 DNA follows: TGTGCCAGTAGGGGAAGTCAGGGCGGGAGCAATCAGCCCCAGCATTTT. Its translation is CASRGSQGGSNQPQHF.

This chain joins TRBV29-1 and TRBJ1-1; 7 bases fit TRBD1. The CDR3 totals 12 residues. The germline V gene has CDR1 SQVTM and CDR2 ANQGSEA. V shed 7 bases and J 5 bases; nucleotides not matched to a gene: 7. This CDR3 is CSERQGETEAFF. The CDR3 DNA reads TGCAGCGAGAGACAGGGAGAGACTGAAGCTTTCTTT. Supplemented by reference TRBV29-1 and TRBJ1-1, the full variable domain reads SAVISQKPSRDICQRGTSLTIQCQVDSQVTMMFWYRQQPGQSLTLIATANQGSEATYESGFVIDKFPISRPNLTFSTLTVSNMSPEDSSIYLCSERQGETEAFFGQGTRLTVV.

This chain links TRBV6-6 with TRBJ1-5; 7 bases agree with TRBD1. V trimming: 6 bases; J trimming: 8 bases; junction bases outside the gene matches: 13. In germline, CDR1 is MNHNY, CDR2 SVGAGI (reference sequence). The CDR3 sequence is 15 residues long. The DNA of the CDR3 is TGTGCCAGCAGCTCCGCCAGGGGGGAAAGAGAGCCCCAGCATTTT. Translated: CASSSARGEREPQHF.